The present TCR beta chain was sequenced within a study of blood T cell repertoires in COVID-19. Study information: Researchers got acute and convalescent COVID-19 samples from the United States, Italy and Spain.

V gave up 10 bases and J gave up 0 bases; unmatched junction bases: 13. CDR3 length: 16 residues. The germline CDR1 and CDR2 sequences are MNHEY and SVGEGT. Authors' analysis steps: By means of reference gene primer amplification, nucleated cell counts were estimated. Generated by immunoSEQ multiplex PCR, the TCRdb table keeps only in-frame clones and is missing some. Clonal size and the V and J genes are those of that table, whereas D and trimming came from the DNA. The sample includes more than 150,000 clones, roughly 78% seen only once; the top ten take 2.5% to 3.5%. The V and J genes are TRBV6-2 or TRBV6-3 and TRBJ1-1, with 8 positions matching TRBD1. The source of this sequence is a woman older than 75 with active or convalescent COVID-19. Material for sequencing was peripheral blood. The CDR3 DNA reads TGTGCCACCAGCGAGAGACAGGGGATAATGAACACTGAAGCTTTCTTT. It encodes CATSERQGIMNTEAFF.